These 22 T cell receptor beta chains share one sample of origin, sequenced in a study of shared T cell receptors in the human thymus. Clones were sequenced by immunoSEQ multiplex PCR, and TCRdb holds only the in-frame ones, with some missing. Of about 660,000 clones in the sample, approximately 88% were seen once. This same sample was also part of a study on human thymus T cells.

The material sequenced was thymocytes. The receptors come from a boy in the first two years of life with a congenital heart defect.

This clone was recorded a few times. The J gene is TRBJ1-3, the V gene TRBV11-2; D is unresolved. CDR1 SGHAT and CDR2 FQNNGV come from the germline V gene. V was clipped by 6 bases and J by 0 bases, with 6 bases between them. The CDR3 loop spans 13 amino acids. Written as DNA, the CDR3 is TGTGCCAGCAGTTATAGCTCTGGAAACACCATATATTTT. The encoded protein is CASSYSSGNTIYF. The full variable domain, completed using reference TRBV11-2 and TRBJ1-3, is EAGVAQSPRYKIIEKRQSVAFWCNPISGHATLYWYQQILGQGPKLLIQFQNNGVVDDSQLPKDRFSAERLKGVDSTLKIQPAKLEDSAVYLCASSYSSGNTIYFGEGSWLTVV.

This chain connects TRBV4-1 to TRBJ2-1; D not certain. This CDR3 spans 17 amino acids. The V end lost 4 bases, the J end lost 8 bases, and 24 bases lay between the germline ends. Per the germline V gene, CDR1 is MGHRA and CDR2 is YSYEKL. In nucleotides, the CDR3 is TGCGCCAGCAGCCTCCCCCCAGAAGGCGCCCCCAGGCATGAGCAGTTCTTC. It specifies CASSLPPEGAPRHEQFF.

This sequence joins TRBV27 and TRBJ2-5, with D perhaps TRBD1 (5 bases). The CDR3 sequence is 14 residues long. Deletions cut 0 bases from V and 5 bases from J, with 10 bases between. Germline V lookup: CDR1 MNHEY, CDR2 SMNVEV (reference sequence). The CDR3 region has the DNA TGTGCCAGCAGTTTATCAGCAGGGCCCGAGACCCAGTACTTC. Translation: CASSLSAGPETQYF.

The chain is built from TRBV2 and TRBJ2-1; D ambiguous. This CDR3 region has 12 residues. Germline V gene data show CDR1 as SNHLY and CDR2 as FYNNEI. CDR3 protein: CRRRGSYNEQFF. The CDR3 region has the DNA TGTCGAAGGAGAGGCTCCTACAATGAGCAGTTCTTC.

The V call is TRBV28, the J call TRBJ2-6, with 8 nucleotides matching TRBD1. J was trimmed by 0 bases and V by 5 bases; bases with no gene match: 6. This CDR3 contains 17 residues. Germline CDR1 is MDHEN and CDR2 is SYDVKM. CDR3 bases: TGTGCCAGCAGTCCCGGGACAGGCCCCTCTGGGGCCAACGTCCTGACTTTC. Protein: CASSPGTGPSGANVLTF.

This clone was detected once. The V gene is TRBV14, the J gene TRBJ2-7; 9 bases are a match to TRBD2. Germline V gene lookup returns CDR1 SGHDN and CDR2 FVKESK. This CDR3 has 16 amino acids. After removal of 4 bases from V and 5 bases from J, the junction contained 12 bases not matched to a gene. The CDR3 loop reads CASSPRAVAGVNEQYF. The CDR3 region has the DNA TGTGCCAGCAGCCCAAGGGCGGTAGCGGGAGTCAACGAGCAGTACTTC.

The genes are TRBV10-3 and TRBJ2-7; tentative D call: TRBD2 (5 bases). V gave up 2 bases and J gave up 6 bases, with 17 bases separating them. The V gene's germline CDR1 is ENHRY and CDR2 SYGVKD. The CDR3 is 15 amino acids. CDR3 sequence (DNA): TGTGCCATCAGTGAGGAGTTCTGGGAGCGCGGCGAGCAGTACTTC. Protein: CAISEEFWERGEQYF.

This clone was seen just once. The chain is built from TRBV28 and TRBJ2-1, with a possible D match to TRBD2 (5 bases). The CDR3 is 16 residues long. V was clipped by 5 bases and J by 0 bases, with 14 bases between them. Germline V gene sequence: CDR1 MDHEN, CDR2 SYDVKM. In nucleotides, the CDR3 is TGTGCCAGCAGTCCTGACACTAGTCCCTCCTACAATGAGCAGTTCTTC. Its protein product is CASSPDTSPSYNEQFF.

The chain's CDR3 is CASSPRGSGSEEQYF. In nucleotides, the CDR3 is TGTGCCAGCAGCCCCCGAGGGAGCGGGAGCGAGGAGCAGTACTTC. The chain uses TRBV7-7 and TRBJ2-7, with 8 bases aligning to TRBD2. Trimming cost V 5 bases and J 7 bases; bases outside gene matches: 13. The germline CDR1 and CDR2 sequences are SSHAT and FNYEAQ (reference sequence). The CDR3 extends over 15 amino acids.

This sequence joins TRBV7-9 and TRBJ2-5, with a weak D call TRBD1 (6 bases). The CDR3 runs to 15 residues. The V end lost 2 bases, the J end lost 1 base, and 11 bases lay between the germline ends. Germline V CDR1 and CDR2: SEHNR, FQNEAQ (reference sequence). The CDR3 region is CASSLLTGIQETQYF. DNA of the CDR3: TGTGCCAGCAGCTTACTAACAGGGATCCAAGAGACCCAGTACTTC.

The gene calls are TRBV11-3 and TRBJ2-5; maybe TRBD2 (6 bases). Trimming pared 8 bases from V and 3 bases from J, leaving 10 bases between. This CDR3 comprises 12 residues. Germline-derived CDR1 and CDR2 are SGHNT and YENEEA. The CDR3 is CASGGRKETQYF. In DNA, the CDR3 is TGTGCCAGCGGAGGGCGAAAAGAGACCCAGTACTTC.

The chain employs TRBV18 and TRBJ2-1; 7 bases map to TRBD2. The CDR3 has 17 amino acids. Germline CDR1 reads KGHSH; CDR2 reads LQKENI. J was trimmed by 9 bases and V by 6 bases; bases with no gene match: 20. CDR3: CASSTYRGRADFSEQFF. CDR3 nucleotide sequence: TGTGCCAGCTCGACGTATCGGGGGAGGGCCGATTTTAGTGAGCAGTTCTTC. Full variable domain (outside the CDR3, taken from reference TRBV18 and TRBJ2-1): NAGVMQNPRHLVRRRGQEARLRCSPMKGHSHVYWYRQLPEEGLKFMVYLQKENIIDESGMPKERFSAEFPKEGPSILRIQQVVRGDSAAYFCASSTYRGRADFSEQFFGPGTRLTVL.

The chain combines TRBV1 with TRBJ2-3; TRBD2, the D gene given by the table, was not confirmed from the DNA. TRBV1 represents a pseudogene. This CDR3 contains 17 residues. The CDR3 DNA reads as TGCACCAGCAGCCAAGATCTGAGCGGGAGGTGCACAGATACGCAGTATTTT. It encodes CTSSQDLSGRCTDTQYF.

V gene TRBV5-1 combines with J gene TRBJ2-1, with 7 bases fitting TRBD2. The CDR3 loop spans 14 amino acids. V lost 5 bases to trimming and J lost 6 bases; unmatched junction nucleotides: 8. From germline, CDR1 is SGHRS and CDR2 YFSETQ. The CDR3 DNA is TGCGCCAGCAGGGGAGGGCTGATTATCAATGAGCAGTTCTTC. Encoded protein: CASRGGLIINEQFF.

The gene calls are TRBV11-2 and TRBJ2-7; 7 bases map to TRBD2. The V gene end was trimmed by 5 bases and the J gene end by 2 bases; junction bases not matched to a gene: 9. Germline loops: CDR1 SGHAT, CDR2 FQNNGV. This CDR3 spans 15 amino acids. Here the CDR3 DNA reads TGTGCCAGCAGCCGCCTAGCGGAGATTACCTACGAGCAGTACTTC. This gives the protein CASSRLAEITYEQYF.

The rearrangement links TRBV27 to TRBJ2-3; TRBD2 agrees at 13 bases. Germline V gives CDR1 MNHEY, CDR2 SMNVEV (reference sequence). Trimming cost V 5 bases and J 14 bases; bases outside gene matches: 13. The CDR3 totals 15 residues. CDR3 in amino acids: CASSPRLAGGRISYF. The CDR3 DNA reads as TGTGCCAGCAGTCCCAGACTAGCGGGAGGCCGAATCTCGTATTTT.

The J gene is TRBJ1-2, the V gene TRBV7-2; no reliable D call. The V gene lost 2 bases and the J gene lost 0 bases, with 10 bases spanning the gap. Germline V CDR1 and CDR2: SGHTA, FQGNSA. This CDR3 is 15 amino acids long. CDR3 nucleotide sequence: TGTGCCAGCAGCTTAAAGCCCACCTCTAACTATGGCTACACCTTC. Amino acids: CASSLKPTSNYGYTF. Supplemented by reference TRBV7-2 and TRBJ1-2, the full variable domain reads GAGVSQSPSNKVTEKGKDVELRCDPISGHTALYWYRQSLGQGLEFLIYFQGNSAPDKSGLPSDRFSAERTGGSVSTLTIQRTQQEDSAVYLCASSLKPTSNYGYTFGSGTRLTVV.

The chain links TRBV9 to TRBJ1-4; D unresolved. The CDR3 has 16 residues. Deletions cut 0 bases from V and 8 bases from J, with 17 bases between. In germline, CDR1 is SGDLS, CDR2 YYNGEE. CDR3 nucleotides: TGTGCCAGCAGCGTAGGGGTAGCAAGGAGTAGAGAAAAACTGTTTTTT. Its translation is CASSVGVARSREKLFF.

Only a few counts were recorded for this clone. V and J are TRBV6-1 and TRBJ2-7; 7 bases are shared with TRBD1. The CDR3 extends over 12 amino acids. CDR1 is MNHNS and CDR2 is SASEGT in the germline V gene. Germline trimming cut 11 bases from V and 2 bases from J; bases unmatched to any gene: 6. The DNA for the CDR3 is TGTGCCGCCATGGGGACAGCCTACGAGCAGTACTTC. It specifies CAAMGTAYEQYF.

This chain connects TRBV7-2 to TRBJ2-1; weak D call: TRBD1 (6 bases). V gave up 0 bases and J gave up 1 base, with 16 bases separating them. The CDR3 consists of 18 residues. The germline CDR1 and CDR2 sequences are SGHTA and FQGNSA. CDR3 protein: CASSLATGLGGSYNEQFF. CDR3 DNA: TGTGCCAGCAGCTTAGCTACTGGGCTAGGGGGATCCTACAATGAGCAGTTCTTC.

For the CDR3, the DNA is TGCGCCAGCAGCTTGGCGGGAGGGCCCCCAGATACGCAGTATTTT. Translated, it gives CASSLAGGPPDTQYF. The J gene is TRBJ2-3, the V gene TRBV5-1; 8 nucleotides agree with TRBD2. This CDR3 contains 15 residues. V dropped 0 bases and J dropped 4; count of bases not matched to a gene: 4. Germline assignment: CDR1 SGHRS and CDR2 YFSETQ.

The gene calls are TRBV9 and TRBJ2-2; D might be TRBD2 (5 bases). V was shortened by 5 bases and J by 6 bases, with 11 bases between the two germline ends. The CDR3 consists of 13 residues. In germline, CDR1 is SGDLS, CDR2 YYNGEE. For the CDR3, the DNA is TGTGCCAGCAGTGGAGCGGTCCCCGGGGAGCTGTTTTTT. Residues: CASSGAVPGELFF.